The clone carrying this T cell receptor (beta chain) occurred a few times. What it binds is unknown. For the library, individual cDNA molecules each received unique molecular identifiers. In the original workflow: Samples ranged from roughly 20,000 to 750,000 TCRs, with a median of roughly 93,000. TCRdb processed the RACE reads anew with MiXCR; each CDR3 protein has one entry. These V and J calls originate from TCRdb's pipeline instead of the authors' own analysis. The table has about 85,000 distinct CDR3 sequences, 8.5% seen once. Per germline, CDR1 SGHNT and CDR2 YYREEE (reference sequence). The CDR3 totals 14 residues. The germline V and J ends were trimmed by 4 bases and 0 bases, with 10 bases remaining between them. The sample originates from a study of human T cells and chemical hapten exposure. Study context: Per-sample TCR yields varied mainly from small pooled library volume differences.

The time point: pre-sensitization, week 0. The treatment here: therapeutic diphenylcyclopropenone sensitization with weekly scalp DPC. Notes on the study in general: PT1 expanded TCR numbers tracked positively with patch test score.

The starting material was whole blood, obtained in connection with sensitization to the hapten diphenylcyclopropenone (DPC). The chain couples TRBV5-4 to TRBJ1-1, with D perhaps matching TRBD1 (6 bases). The receptor was derived from a man in his forties or fifties with alopecia areata. Some clones in this sample may be carry-over from other donors' samples. CDR3 DNA: TGTGCCAGCAGCCACAGGGAAGTGAACACTGAAGCTTTCTTT. Translating gives CASSHREVNTEAFF.